One sample yielded the 5 T cell receptor beta chains listed below, sequenced in a study of cytomegalovirus exposure and HLA in healthy donors. The primer mix had 60 Vbeta and 13 Jbeta primers. Assay: immunoSEQ multiplex PCR; the TCRdb copy retains only in-frame clones and omits some. Here the sample spans fewer than 350,000 clones, approximately 90% being singletons. What was sequenced was PBMCs. These receptors came from a young woman in good health and CMV-seronegative.

This clone occurred a few times. The sample contains more than one DNA sequence encoding this CDR3. V gene TRBV5-1 combines with J gene TRBJ1-2; D unresolved. V lost 2 bases and J 3 bases, leaving 5 bases between the germline ends. Per the germline V gene, CDR1 is SGHRS and CDR2 is YFSETQ. The CDR3 length is 12 residues. The CDR3 sequence: CASSFQDYGYTF. DNA of the CDR3: TGCGCCAGCAGCTTTCAGGACTATGGCTACACCTTC.

V usage is TRBV13 and J usage is TRBJ1-2; D is ambiguous. V shed 4 bases and J shed 12 bases, with 21 bases lying between them. The CDR3 has 14 amino acids. Germline CDR1 PRHDT, CDR2 FYEKMQ (reference sequence). CDR3 sequence (DNA): TGTGCCAGCAGCTCCCCATCAATCGACGCTACTAACACCTTC. This encodes CASSSPSIDATNTF.

This clone appeared a single time. The chain recombines TRBV6-4 with TRBJ2-1; TRBD2 agrees at 9 bases. With V trimmed by 8 bases and J by 2 bases, 7 bases remained unmatched. The CDR3 has 15 residues. The V gene's germline CDR1 is MRHNA and CDR2 SNTAGT. In DNA, the CDR3 is TGTGCCAGCTCTTTGACTAGCGGCACCTACAATGAGCAGTTCTTC. Translating gives CASSLTSGTYNEQFF.

This chain links TRBV6-5 with TRBJ1-1; D uncertain. The germline V gene has CDR1 MNHEY and CDR2 SVGAGI. This CDR3 contains 12 residues. The V gene lost 5 bases and the J gene lost 7 bases, with 11 bases spanning the gap. CDR3 nucleotides: TGTGCCAGCAGTGAAGCGGGGTTTGAAGCTTTCTTT. As protein: CASSEAGFEAFF.

This clone appeared a few times. The chain links TRBV6-5 to TRBJ1-5; 7 nucleotides match TRBD1. The length of the CDR3 is 12 residues. Looked up from germline, CDR1 is MNHEY and CDR2 is SVGAGI. V gave up 6 bases and J gave up 4 bases; unmatched junction bases: 0. Here the CDR3 DNA reads TGTGCCAGCAGACAGGGGAATCAGCCCCAGCATTTT. Residues: CASRQGNQPQHF.